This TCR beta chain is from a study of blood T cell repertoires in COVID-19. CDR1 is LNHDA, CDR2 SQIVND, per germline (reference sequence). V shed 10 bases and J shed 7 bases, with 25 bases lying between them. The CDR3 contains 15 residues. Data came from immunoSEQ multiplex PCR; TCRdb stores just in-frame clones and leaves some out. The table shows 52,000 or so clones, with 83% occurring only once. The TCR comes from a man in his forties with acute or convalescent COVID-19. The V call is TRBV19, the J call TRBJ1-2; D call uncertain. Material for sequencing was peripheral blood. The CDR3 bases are TGTGCCACCGGACCCGGACCCTACACCCGGGGTGGCTACACCTTC. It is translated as CATGPGPYTRGGYTF. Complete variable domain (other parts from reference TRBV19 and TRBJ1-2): DGGITQSPKYLFRKEGQNVTLSCEQNLNHDAMYWYRQDPGQGLRLIYYSQIVNDFQKGDIAEGYSVSREKKESFPLTVTSAQKNPTAFYLCATGPGPYTRGGYTFGSGTRLTVV.